The clone carrying this T cell receptor (beta chain) was recorded a few times. For the second PCR, which ran for about 7 to 11 cycles, a sample-barcoded 5' primer and a J-beta primer mix were used. MiXCR, applied by TCRdb to the 5' RACE reads, yields one record per CDR3 protein. The table lists around 800,000 distinct CDR3 sequences, about 26% of them singletons. The sample comes from a study of blood T cells in healthy people across ages. The data were also submitted as part of a second study, on T cells of mothers and their children. According to that study: Slightly higher but non-significant overlap marked related mother-child pairs versus unrelated pairs.

This TCR derives from a boy aged 10-17 years in good health. The sequencing input was blood.

The CDR3 protein is CAPTNGGQETQYF. The CDR3 bases are TGTGCCCCCACTAACGGGGGCCAAGAGACCCAGTACTTC. The V call is TRBV11-1, the J call TRBJ2-5; D may be TRBD2 (6 bases). The V gene lost 11 bases and the J gene lost 1 base, with 14 bases spanning the gap. CDR1 is SGHAT, CDR2 FQDESV, per germline (reference sequence). CDR3 length: 13 amino acids.